This paragraph reports one T cell receptor beta chain. Its antigen is unknown. One junction end does not reproduce the germline sequence, and a read error may be involved. The library targeted TCRbeta and was prepared with unique molecular identifiers. TCRdb analysed the PCR reads with MiXCR anew, one entry per CDR3 protein. The sample lists 15,000 or so distinct CDR3 sequences; 5.1% were seen once. This CDR3 has 12 residues. CDR1 is SGHNT and CDR2 is YYREEE in the germline V gene (reference sequence). This sample was included in a study of T-cell reconstitution after alpha-beta-depleted transplantation in children. Study findings and constraints: Expanded graft clones, several hundred of them, were reportedly the source of alpha-beta T cells about two months after transplant.

The source material was PBMCs, sampled before TCRalphabeta/CD19-depleted stem cell transplant. This clonotype was sampled from a boy aged 5-17 years with acute lymphoblastic leukemia, due to receive a stem cell transplant. The V gene is TRBV5-4, the J gene TRBJ2-3; TRBD1 agrees at 9 bases. The CDR3 spells CASSSPGTGNGF. The CDR3 nucleotides read TGTGCCAGCAGCTCCCCCGGGACAGGGAATGGCTTT. The full variable domain, completed using reference TRBV5-4 and TRBJ2-3, is ETGVTQSPTHLIKTRGQQVTLRCSSQSGHNTVSWYQQALGQGPQFIFQYYREEENGRGNFPPRFSGLQFPNYSSELNVNALELDDSALYLCASSSPGTGNGFGPGTRLTVL.